The source of this T cell receptor (beta chain) is a study of response to subunit inactivated influenza vaccine. Study observations and caveats: Few new T cells, the authors suggested, are recruited by each seasonal influenza vaccination.

This CDR3 has 11 amino acids. Trimming took off 5 bases at V and 6 bases at J, with 6 bases between the two ends. Germline CDR1 reads PRHDT; CDR2 reads FYEKMQ (reference sequence). Comments on this clonotype: As yet, its antigen is unknown.

Each CDR3 protein is one row after TCRdb ran MiXCR on the RT-PCR reads. The sample includes 500,000 to 600,000 distinct CDR3 sequences, about 11% seen only once; the top ten take approximately 9.9%. These data also featured in a second study, about T cells expressing NK-cell markers. This second study says: Production of TCR beta cDNA relied on 5'RACE template switching with UMIs. Seven of the eight sequenced donors were classified as HCMV-seropositive, and one was classified as seronegative. An anti-gamma-delta TCR antibody restricted sorting to alpha-beta TCR T cells in several experiments. In four donors, dominant clonotypes made up about 25-60.1% of CD3+CD56-NKG2C+ cells.

The origin of this receptor is a man aged 50-60 years who received an inactivated influenza vaccine. The rearrangement links TRBV13 to TRBJ2-3; D is unresolved. This sample comprised PBMCs from blood, obtained on the day of vaccination. CDR3 loop: CASSERDTQYF. CDR3 sequence (DNA): TGTGCCAGCAGCGAAAGGGATACGCAGTATTTT.